A single sample gave rise to the 9 T cell receptor beta chains below, sequenced in a study of blood T cells in healthy people across ages. For the second PCR, which ran for roughly 7 to 11 cycles, a sample-barcoded 5' primer and a J-beta primer mix were used. TCRdb reprocessed the 5' RACE reads with MiXCR, giving one entry per CDR3 protein. Seen here are over 1,500,000 distinct CDR3 sequences, around 48% observed once, and the top ten hold over 2%. The sequencing input was blood. Every receptor here comes from a middle-aged woman in good health.

The chain joins TRBV4-1 to TRBJ2-7; D not certain. Germline CDR1 and CDR2: MGHRA and YSYEKL. This CDR3 has 14 amino acids. V was trimmed by 2 bases and J by 5 bases, leaving 13 bases between them. Here the CDR3 DNA reads TGCGCCAGCAGCCAAAGAAACACGATCGACGAGCAGTACTTC. Amino acid sequence: CASSQRNTIDEQYF.

The chain employs TRBV7-2 and TRBJ2-5; no firm D call. CDR1 is SGHTA and CDR2 is FQGNSA in the germline V gene. This CDR3 region has 14 residues. The germline V and J ends were trimmed by 1 base and 4 bases, with 10 bases remaining between them. The CDR3 is CASSLEVQRETQYF. CDR3 DNA: TGTGCCAGCAGCTTAGAGGTGCAAAGAGAGACCCAGTACTTC.

The chain employs TRBV6-5 and TRBJ1-4; D is uncertain. From germline, CDR1 is MNHEY and CDR2 SVGAGI. Trimming removed 0 bases from V and 9 bases from J, with 8 bases in between. The CDR3 covers 13 residues. The CDR3 loop reads CASSYSDWKKLFF. Here the CDR3 DNA reads TGTGCCAGCAGTTACTCGGATTGGAAAAAACTGTTTTTT.

With regard to this clonotype: The junction and the germline gene differ at one end; a read error may be behind it. The V call is TRBV4-3, the J call TRBJ2-5; 10 bases are a match to TRBD1. Per germline, CDR1 LGHNA and CDR2 YSLEER. The CDR3 is 15 residues long. CDR3 sequence: CAGSQGQGPKETQYF. The CDR3 region has the DNA TGCGCCGGCAGCCAGGGACAGGGGCCGAAAGAGACCCAGTACTTC.

This chain joins TRBV10-3 and TRBJ2-1, with 7 positions matching TRBD2. This CDR3 is built from 14 residues. Germline assignment: CDR1 ENHRY and CDR2 SYGVKD. V lost 5 bases and J lost 3; bases outside the gene matches: 4. In DNA, the CDR3 is TGTGCCATCAGTCCCGGGACTAACTACAATGAGCAGTTCTTC. Translating it yields CAISPGTNYNEQFF.

The chain has TRBV10-3 and TRBJ2-4; D unclear. Germline V gene data show CDR1 as ENHRY and CDR2 as SYGVKD. This CDR3 contains 15 residues. V lost 2 bases and J lost 1, with 9 bases in between. CDR3 loop: CAISEMWGAKNIQYF. The DNA of the CDR3 is TGTGCCATCAGTGAGATGTGGGGTGCCAAAAACATTCAGTACTTC.

This chain joins TRBV11-2 and TRBJ2-7, with 12 positions matching TRBD2. V lost 3 bases, J lost 4 bases, and 4 bases stayed unmatched. This CDR3 has 15 residues. Germline CDR1 is SGHAT and CDR2 is FQNNGV. The CDR3 DNA sequence: TGTGCCAGCAGCTTTTCTAGCGGGGGGGGGTACGAGCAGTACTTC. As protein: CASSFSSGGGYEQYF.

This sequence joins TRBV28 and TRBJ2-7; 10 bases are a match to TRBD1. Germline assignment: CDR1 MDHEN and CDR2 SYDVKM. The V gene end was trimmed by 8 bases and the J gene end by 7 bases; junction bases not matched to a gene: 11. The CDR3 totals 14 residues. CDR3 nucleotides: TGTGCCAGCGTACCAGGGACAGGGGCTGGAGAGCAGTACTTC. Translating it yields CASVPGTGAGEQYF.

This clonotype was observed a handful of times. The chain joins TRBV12-3 or TRBV12-4 to TRBJ2-1; D is uncertain. This CDR3 has 14 amino acids. Between the trimmed V and J ends, which lost 1 base and 3 bases, there was a span of 7 bases. The CDR3 nucleotides are TGTGCCAGCAGTTTAGTTACCCTCTACAATGAGCAGTTCTTC. Amino acids: CASSLVTLYNEQFF.